This passage covers 15 T cell receptor beta chains from one sample sequenced in a study of cytomegalovirus exposure and HLA in healthy donors. Vbeta (60) and Jbeta (13) primers were used in the PCR. Measured with immunoSEQ multiplex PCR; TCRdb has only the in-frame clones, and not every one. The sample has fewer than 130,000 clones; around 80% are singletons. Sequenced input: PBMCs. These receptors all come from a female donor in good health and CMV-seropositive.

The gene calls are TRBV9 and TRBJ2-5; 7 bases are shared with TRBD1. V shed 4 bases and J 1 base; nucleotides not matched to a gene: 4. The germline V gene has CDR1 SGDLS and CDR2 YYNGEE. This CDR3 region has 14 residues. The CDR3 DNA is TGTGCCAGCAGCATCGGGACAGCCCAAGAGACCCAGTACTTC. Translated, it gives CASSIGTAQETQYF.

V and J are TRBV5-1 and TRBJ2-7; D might be TRBD1 (5 bases). Trimming stripped 1 base from V and 2 bases from J, with 13 bases between. The CDR3 contains 15 residues. CDR1 is SGHRS, CDR2 YFSETQ, per germline. The CDR3, as DNA: TGCGCCAGCAGCTTGAATGCAGGGAAGACCTACGAGCAGTACTTC. Its translation: CASSLNAGKTYEQYF.

In its sample, this clone was seen once. CDR3 loop: CASSIDKLQGSAHNEQFF. CDR3 in DNA: TGTGCCAGTAGTATAGATAAACTTCAGGGAAGCGCCCACAATGAGCAGTTCTTC. V usage is TRBV19 and J usage is TRBJ2-1; D might be TRBD1 (5 bases). This CDR3 has 18 residues. V was cut by 0 bases and J by 5 bases, with 20 bases left in between. Germline lookup yields CDR1 LNHDA and CDR2 SQIVND (reference sequence).

This chain links TRBV30 with TRBJ1-6, with D unclear. The CDR3 length is 11 residues. Between the trimmed V and J ends, which lost 3 bases and 10 bases, there was a span of 7 bases. In germline, CDR1 is GTSNPN, CDR2 SVGIG (reference sequence). The CDR3 loop reads CAWRAASPLHF. CDR3 DNA sequence: TGTGCCTGGAGGGCGGCATCACCCCTCCACTTT.

The chain couples TRBV7-9 to TRBJ2-5; D gene ambiguous. Per the germline V gene, CDR1 is SEHNR and CDR2 is FQNEAQ (reference sequence). Trimming left V 3 bases short and J 4 bases short, with 9 bases between. The CDR3 has 13 residues. DNA for the CDR3: TGTGCCAGCAGCTTCGGCCAGCGAGAGACCCAGTACTTC. Translated: CASSFGQRETQYF.

The chain joins TRBV7-6 to TRBJ2-1, with 9 bases matching TRBD2. This CDR3 spans 12 amino acids. V dropped 6 bases and J dropped 15; count of bases not matched to a gene: 9. Per the germline V gene, CDR1 is SGHVS and CDR2 is FNYEAQ. The DNA of the CDR3 is TGTGCCAGCAGTCCGACTAGCGGTCGCCCGTTCTTC. This codes for CASSPTSGRPFF.

The chain has TRBV28 and TRBJ2-3, with TRBD2 identical over 8 bases. V shed 8 bases and J 4 bases; nucleotides not matched to a gene: 17. The CDR3 covers 17 residues. The germline V gene has CDR1 MDHEN and CDR2 SYDVKM. The CDR3 sequence: CASGSGLGIRNPDTQYF. CDR3 nucleotides: TGTGCCAGCGGCTCGGGACTAGGAATAAGGAACCCAGATACGCAGTATTTT.

The V and J genes are TRBV5-4 and TRBJ2-5; D might be TRBD1 (6 bases). V lost 2 bases and J 3 bases, leaving 11 bases between the germline ends. This CDR3 spans 14 amino acids. Germline values: CDR1 SGHNT, CDR2 YYREEE (reference sequence). This CDR3 reads CASSLRDIKETQYF. As DNA, the CDR3 is TGTGCCAGCAGCTTACGGGACATAAAAGAGACCCAGTACTTC.

The rearrangement joins TRBV28 to TRBJ2-1; 10 nucleotides agree with TRBD2. Per germline, CDR1 MDHEN and CDR2 SYDVKM. V lost 4 bases, J lost 3 bases, and 6 bases stayed unmatched. There are 16 residues in the CDR3. The CDR3 protein is CASSSSLAGDYNEQFF. The CDR3 DNA sequence: TGTGCCAGCAGTTCCAGTCTAGCGGGGGACTACAATGAGCAGTTCTTC.

This chain uses TRBV10-3 with TRBJ2-3, with 12 positions matching TRBD2. V gave up 7 bases and J gave up 1 base; unmatched junction bases: 3. This CDR3 spans 15 amino acids. Germline CDR1 ENHRY, CDR2 SYGVKD. This CDR3 is CAINRLAGGTDTQYF. CDR3 DNA: TGTGCCATCAATAGACTAGCGGGGGGCACAGATACGCAGTATTTT.

The rearrangement links TRBV7-2 to TRBJ1-5; D call uncertain. The CDR3 contains 15 residues. Germline V gene data show CDR1 as SGHTA and CDR2 as FQGNSA. The V and J ends lost 2 bases and 5 bases respectively, with 13 bases between them. The CDR3 region is CASSLNFFPDQPQHF. The CDR3 region has the DNA TGTGCCAGCAGCTTAAATTTTTTCCCGGATCAGCCCCAGCATTTT.

The J gene is TRBJ2-5, the V gene TRBV11-2, with 7 bases lining up with TRBD1. This CDR3 has 14 residues. Germline V lookup: CDR1 SGHAT, CDR2 FQNNGV. Germline trimming cut 3 bases from V and 4 bases from J; bases unmatched to any gene: 5. The DNA for the CDR3 is TGTGCCAGCAGCTTGAGGACAGGAGGAGAGACCCAGTACTTC. Amino acids: CASSLRTGGETQYF.

The chain uses TRBV5-1 and TRBJ1-2; D call uncertain. Germline CDR1 is SGHRS and CDR2 is YFSETQ. The CDR3 runs to 16 residues. V lost 0 bases and J 2 bases, leaving 14 bases between the germline ends. For the CDR3, the DNA is TGCGCCAGCAGCTTGGCCGGGGTTTCGGGCAACTATGGCTACACCTTC. Its protein product is CASSLAGVSGNYGYTF.

The CDR3 spells CASTLRGAVGYTF. DNA of the CDR3: TGTGCCAGCACCCTCAGGGGCGCAGTTGGCTACACCTTC. V and J are TRBV7-2 and TRBJ1-2; perhaps TRBD1 as D (6 bases). V lost 7 bases, J lost 7 bases, and 16 bases lay in between. This CDR3 spans 13 amino acids. The germline gives CDR1 SGHTA, CDR2 FQGNSA.

V is TRBV9 and J is TRBJ2-5, with 9 bases that match TRBD2. Germline trimming cut 0 bases from V and 5 bases from J; bases unmatched to any gene: 5. Germline V gives CDR1 SGDLS, CDR2 YYNGEE. The CDR3 has 15 amino acids. CDR3 nucleotides: TGTGCCAGCAGCGTAGCTAGCGGGGCTCTCGAGACCCAGTACTTC. This gives the protein CASSVASGALETQYF.